The 23 T cell receptor beta chains given below trace back to one sample, sequenced in a study of T cells in Graves' hyperthyroidism and ophthalmopathy. Authors of the study amplified TCR beta CDR3 regions from RNA transcripts. An initial round of RT-PCR targeting the TCR CDR3 relied on the HTBI primer set. Using its own MiXCR run on the multiplex PCR reads, TCRdb lists one record per CDR3 protein. Found here are approximately 250,000 distinct CDR3 sequences, almost 25% of them singletons; the top ten hold roughly a third. Material for sequencing was blood. These receptors were collected from a woman aged 40 to 49 with Graves' ophthalmopathy.

This clonotype was seen many times. V usage is TRBV30 and J usage is TRBJ2-7; D is uncertain. The V and J ends lost 0 bases and 6 bases respectively, with 12 bases between them. CDR1 is GTSNPN and CDR2 is SVGIG in the germline V gene (reference sequence). The CDR3 extends over 13 amino acids. This CDR3 is CAWSVGHLPEQYF. CDR3 nucleotides: TGTGCCTGGAGTGTAGGCCACCTCCCCGAGCAGTACTTC.

This clonotype appeared many times. V and J are TRBV28 and TRBJ2-7; D gene uncertain. Germline lookup yields CDR1 MDHEN and CDR2 SYDVKM. The length of the CDR3 is 12 residues. The germline V and J ends were trimmed by 8 bases and 4 bases, with 12 bases remaining between them. Here the CDR3 reads CASADGVYEQYF. CDR3 nucleotides: TGTGCCAGCGCAGATGGGGTTTACGAGCAGTACTTC.

V gene TRBV6-5 combines with J gene TRBJ2-7, with D possibly called TRBD1 or TRBD2 (5 bases each). The germline V gene encodes CDR1 MNHEY and CDR2 SVGAGI. V was shortened by 4 bases and J by 5 bases, with 15 bases between the two germline ends. The CDR3 has 14 amino acids. The CDR3 sequence: CASSFGTESNEQYF. In nucleotides, the CDR3 is TGTGCCAGCAGTTTCGGGACCGAGTCCAACGAGCAGTACTTC.

This clonotype was picked up many times. The gene calls are TRBV28 and TRBJ2-2; no reliable D call. The CDR3 loop spans 15 amino acids. CDR1 is MDHEN and CDR2 is SYDVKM in the germline V gene. V gave up 4 bases and J gave up 2 bases, with 11 bases separating them. The CDR3 is CASSSLEVNTGELFF. The CDR3 DNA reads TGTGCCAGCAGTTCCCTAGAGGTTAACACCGGGGAGCTGTTTTTT.

Ten or more counts support this clonotype. The V and J genes are TRBV28 and TRBJ2-7; D not certain. This CDR3 is built from 16 residues. V lost 5 bases and J lost 0, with 17 bases in between. The germline V gene encodes CDR1 MDHEN and CDR2 SYDVKM. The CDR3 sequence: CASSPSLGLSSYEQYF. Written as DNA, the CDR3 is TGTGCCAGCAGTCCCTCGCTGGGATTGAGCTCCTACGAGCAGTACTTC.

This clonotype was counted many times. The chain has TRBV20-1 and TRBJ2-5; 7 positions match TRBD2. V lost 4 bases and J lost 2; bases outside the gene matches: 10. The length of the CDR3 is 15 residues. Germline assignment: CDR1 DFQATT and CDR2 SNEGSKA (reference sequence). CDR3 amino acids: CSAKRTRGYQETQYF. The CDR3 nucleotides are TGCAGTGCTAAGAGGACTAGAGGGTATCAAGAGACCCAGTACTTC.

In this sample, this clonotype turned up many times. This sequence joins TRBV9 and TRBJ2-5; D possibly uses TRBD1 or TRBD2 (5 bases each). This CDR3 contains 14 residues. Trimming stripped 1 base from V and 5 bases from J, with 12 bases between. CDR1 and CDR2 from the germline V gene are SGDLS and YYNGEE. CDR3 residues: CASSVLGESETQYF. Written as DNA, the CDR3 is TGTGCCAGCAGCGTACTGGGGGAGTCGGAGACCCAGTACTTC.

This clonotype was recorded many times. This chain connects TRBV6-5 to TRBJ2-2; TRBD2 matches at 11 bases. This CDR3 has 14 residues. CDR1 and CDR2 (germline): MNHEY, SVGAGI. The J segment lost 3 bases and the V segment lost 10 bases, leaving 4 bases of the junction unmatched. CDR3 coding DNA: TGTGCCACACTAGCGGGAGTCCACACCGGGGAGCTGTTTTTT. Residues: CATLAGVHTGELFF.

This clonotype has ten or more counts. V and J are TRBV28 and TRBJ2-7; 8 bases map to TRBD1. The germline V gene encodes CDR1 MDHEN and CDR2 SYDVKM. CDR3 length: 15 residues. V shed 5 bases, J shed 5 bases, and the junction held 11 bases outside the gene matches. CDR3 nucleotide sequence: TGTGCCAGCAGTACCGGACAGGGAAGGGGACACGAGCAGTACTTC. Its protein is CASSTGQGRGHEQYF.

This clonotype was seen ten or more times. The chain couples TRBV18 to TRBJ2-2; 8 bases are a match to TRBD1. The CDR3 is 16 amino acids. The trim removed 3 bases at V and 3 bases at J, leaving 6 bases unmatched. CDR1 is KGHSH and CDR2 is LQKENI in the germline V gene. The CDR3 DNA follows: TGTGCCAGCTCACCGCTGGACAGGGAGTACACCGGGGAGCTGTTTTTT. It yields the protein CASSPLDREYTGELFF.

This clonotype showed up many times. This chain links TRBV7-2 with TRBJ1-5; possibly TRBD1 for D (5 bases). Trimming cost V 4 bases and J 2 bases, with 9 bases left between them. The germline gives CDR1 SGHTA, CDR2 FQGNSA. The length of the CDR3 is 14 residues. CDR3 region: CASSWIGGNQPQHF. Written as DNA, the CDR3 is TGTGCCAGCAGCTGGATAGGGGGCAATCAGCCCCAGCATTTT. The variable domain in full, with the rest retrieved from reference TRBV7-2 and TRBJ1-5, is GAGVSQSPSNKVTEKGKDVELRCDPISGHTALYWYRQSLGQGLEFLIYFQGNSAPDKSGLPSDRFSAERTGGSVSTLTIQRTQQEDSAVYLCASSWIGGNQPQHFGDGTRLSIL.

The sample holds many counts of this clonotype. The rearrangement uses TRBV3-1 and TRBJ1-5; D unclear. Trimming pared 2 bases from V and 0 bases from J, leaving 11 bases between. This CDR3 region has 16 residues. Germline-derived CDR1 and CDR2 are LGHDT and YNNKEL (reference sequence). The CDR3 sequence: CASSQSAAASNQPQHF. The CDR3 DNA follows: TGTGCCAGCAGCCAATCTGCGGCAGCTAGCAATCAGCCCCAGCATTTT.

This clonotype was picked up many times. This chain links TRBV19 with TRBJ1-5; 7 nucleotides line up with TRBD1. The CDR3 covers 14 residues. V dropped 5 bases and J dropped 6; count of bases not matched to a gene: 7. The germline V gene has CDR1 LNHDA and CDR2 SQIVND (reference sequence). The CDR3 coding sequence is TGTGCCAGTAGTCCGACAGGGCTAGGTCAGCCCCAGCATTTT. Translating it yields CASSPTGLGQPQHF.

This clonotype was seen many times. The genes are TRBV6-5 and TRBJ2-2; D uncertain. The CDR3 has 15 residues. The germline CDR1 and CDR2 sequences are MNHEY and SVGAGI. V was pared by 2 bases and J by 0 bases, with 7 bases between. The CDR3 here is CASSYGLANTGELFF. For the CDR3, the DNA is TGTGCCAGCAGTTACGGTCTAGCGAACACCGGGGAGCTGTTTTTT.

The chain combines TRBV28 with TRBJ2-7; 11 bases are a match to TRBD1. The CDR3 sequence is 16 residues long. Looked up from germline, CDR1 is MDHEN and CDR2 is SYDVKM. With 4 bases clipped from V and 0 bases from J, the junction kept 5 bases outside the gene matches. CDR3 DNA sequence: TGTGCCAGCAGTTGGACAGGGGGCCATAGCTCCTACGAGCAGTACTTC. Its protein is CASSWTGGHSSYEQYF.

The rearrangement joins TRBV27 to TRBJ1-5, with TRBD1 matching over 8 bases. Per the germline V gene, CDR1 is MNHEY and CDR2 is SMNVEV (reference sequence). This CDR3 comprises 15 residues. The ends lost 5 bases at V and 4 bases at J; junction bases unmatched: 7. The CDR3 DNA follows: TGTGCCAGCAGTCCCAGGACAGGGCCAAATCAGCCCCAGCATTTT. This gives the protein CASSPRTGPNQPQHF.

This clonotype was seen ten or more times. The chain couples TRBV18 to TRBJ2-5, with TRBD1 matching over 10 bases. The CDR3 spans 15 residues. Unmatched junction bases numbered 2, after V lost 2 bases and J lost 2 bases. Looked up from germline, CDR1 is KGHSH and CDR2 is LQKENI. The CDR3 coding sequence is TGTGCCAGCTCACCAACGGGACAGGGGCAAGAGACCCAGTACTTC. The encoded protein is CASSPTGQGQETQYF. Full variable domain (remainder filled in from reference TRBV18 and TRBJ2-5): NAGVMQNPRHLVRRRGQEARLRCSPMKGHSHVYWYRQLPEEGLKFMVYLQKENIIDESGMPKERFSAEFPKEGPSILRIQQVVRGDSAAYFCASSPTGQGQETQYFGPGTRLLVL.

The sample holds many counts of this clonotype. A read error is possible here, since a much larger clone lies one base away. The chain carries TRBV4-1 and TRBJ2-7; 8 bases align to TRBD2. Per the germline V gene, CDR1 is MGHRA and CDR2 is YSYEKL. This CDR3 comprises 15 residues. The CDR3 sequence is CTSSQSTSGRGEQYF. Written as DNA, the CDR3 is TGCACCAGCAGCCAATCTACTAGCGGCCGGGGCGAGCAGTACTTC.

This clonotype was seen repeatedly, ten times or more. J is TRBJ1-2 and V is TRBV2; no definite D call. This CDR3 has 13 residues. CDR1 and CDR2 (germline): SNHLY, FYNNEI. The V gene lost 5 bases and the J gene lost 4 bases, with 11 bases spanning the gap. The CDR3 sequence is CASSPDGGYGYTF. The CDR3 DNA reads TGTGCCAGCAGTCCTGACGGCGGCTATGGCTACACCTTC. The whole variable domain, filled in from reference TRBV2 and TRBJ1-2, reads EPEVTQTPSHQVTQMGQEVILRCVPISNHLYFYWYRQILGQKVEFLVSFYNNEISEKSEIFDDQFSVERPDGSNFTLKIRSTKLEDSAMYFCASSPDGGYGYTFGSGTRLTVV.

This clonotype was recorded at least ten times. The J gene is TRBJ2-7, the V gene TRBV30, with 9 bases identical to TRBD1. The CDR3 is 14 amino acids. Germline CDR1 is GTSNPN and CDR2 is SVGIG (reference sequence). Trimming removed 8 bases from V and 5 bases from J; junction bases left unmatched: 13. In DNA, the CDR3 is TGTGCCGGGGTACGGGGACAGGGAAGGGACGAGCAGTACTTC. Translating it yields CAGVRGQGRDEQYF.

In this sample, this clonotype turned up many times. V is TRBV19 and J is TRBJ2-7; 11 bases are shared with TRBD2. CDR3 length equals 14 residues. Germline V lookup: CDR1 LNHDA, CDR2 SQIVND (reference sequence). V dropped 4 bases and J dropped 5; count of bases not matched to a gene: 4. The CDR3 sequence: CASSTLAGGNEQYF. Written as DNA, the CDR3 is TGTGCCAGTAGTACCCTAGCGGGAGGTAACGAGCAGTACTTC.

This clonotype was observed many times. The J gene is TRBJ2-7, the V gene TRBV3-1; 8 bases agree with TRBD2. J lost 2 bases, V lost 0 bases, and 6 bases had no gene match. Germline V gene data show CDR1 as LGHDT and CDR2 as YNNKEL (reference sequence). This CDR3 region has 16 residues. CDR3 region: CASSQDDAGGPYEQYF. The CDR3 DNA is TGTGCCAGCAGCCAAGACGACGCGGGAGGACCCTACGAGCAGTACTTC.

This clonotype occurred many times. This chain links TRBV7-9 with TRBJ1-2; 8 bases align to TRBD1. Germline assignment: CDR1 SEHNR and CDR2 FQNEAQ (reference sequence). The V segment lost 0 bases and the J segment 4 bases; nucleotides outside the gene matches: 4. The CDR3 consists of 15 residues. DNA for the CDR3: TGTGCCAGCAGCTTAGCGGGGACAGGCTCCTATGGCTACACCTTC. Translating gives CASSLAGTGSYGYTF.